The present T cell receptor beta chain was sequenced within a study of shared clonotypes between healthy human individuals. Overall study findings and caveats: On the whole, naive subsets had larger estimated richness than memory subsets had.

V was clipped by 1 base and J by 4 bases, with 8 bases between them. The V gene's germline CDR1 is MNHNS and CDR2 SASEGT. This CDR3 has 13 amino acids. Naive CD8 isolation took CD45RO-negative cells positively selected for CCR7 and excluded terminally differentiated effector memory CD45RA+ cells. The assay was carried out at the deep level. Measured with immunoSEQ multiplex PCR; TCRdb has only the in-frame clones, and not every one. The table lists approximately 600,000 clones, 85% to 95% of them singletons. Concerning this clone itself: Its specificity is unknown.

Material: naive CD8+ T cells sorted from blood. This receptor was obtained from a woman in her thirties in good health. The chain uses TRBV6-1 and TRBJ2-7; D is possibly TRBD1 or TRBD2 (5 bases each). CDR3 nucleotide sequence: TGTGCCAGCAGTGAAGGGGACGGTTACGAGCAGTACTTC. Translation gives CASSEGDGYEQYF.